The 17 T cell receptor beta chains given below trace back to one sample, sequenced in a study of CD8 T cells in Susac syndrome. cDNA came from about 0.5 to 1 ug RNA primed by random hexamers. MiXCR, run by TCRdb on the immunoSEQ multiplex PCR reads, gives a single entry per CDR3 protein. The sample lists 200,000 to 250,000 distinct CDR3 sequences, 92% occurring once. Sequenced material: CD8+ T cells from PBMCs. The receptors come from a human donor with multiple sclerosis.

The genes are TRBV19 and TRBJ2-2; the match to TRBD2 covers 7 bases. The CDR3 loop spans 13 amino acids. V shed 6 bases and J 5 bases; nucleotides not matched to a gene: 3. Germline CDR1 LNHDA, CDR2 SQIVND (reference sequence). The CDR3 DNA follows: TGTGCCAGTAGCTCGGGGGGAACCGGGGAGCTGTTTTTT. It yields the protein CASSSGGTGELFF.

The V gene is TRBV7-9, the J gene TRBJ1-1; tentative D call: TRBD1 (6 bases). The germline V and J ends were trimmed by 5 bases and 3 bases, with 22 bases remaining between them. The germline CDR1 and CDR2 sequences are SEHNR and FQNEAQ (reference sequence). CDR3 size: 17 residues. CDR3 sequence reads: CASSPPKITGNDTEAFF. CDR3 coding DNA: TGTGCCAGCAGCCCACCGAAAATAACAGGGAATGACACTGAAGCTTTCTTT.

The chain combines TRBV21-1 with TRBJ1-5; TRBD1, the table's D call, lacks a check against the DNA. TRBV21-1 is an annotated pseudogene. CDR3 length: 18 amino acids. CDR3 sequence reads: CASSKPEQGNLSNQPQHF. The CDR3 coding sequence is TGTGCCAGCAGCAAACCGGAGCAGGGAAATTTAAGCAATCAGCCCCAGCATTTT.

This clonotype was counted between two and nine times. V usage is TRBV30 and J usage is TRBJ2-7; unclear D gene. CDR1 is GTSNPN, CDR2 SVGIG, per germline (reference sequence). V shed 0 bases and J shed 2 bases, with 5 bases lying between them. The CDR3 runs to 12 residues. The CDR3 DNA follows: TGTGCCTGGAGTGTTACCACCTACGAGCAGTACTTC. Translated: CAWSVTTYEQYF.

This chain connects TRBV4-3 to TRBJ2-1, with 8 nucleotides matching TRBD2. The V gene end was trimmed by 0 bases and the J gene end by 9 bases; junction bases not matched to a gene: 10. The CDR3 covers 16 residues. Looked up from germline, CDR1 is LGHNA and CDR2 is YSLEER. In nucleotides, the CDR3 is TGCGCCAGCAGCCAAGATGGTACAGCGGGAGCGATTGAGCAGTTCTTC. Translated: CASSQDGTAGAIEQFF.

This clonotype was observed a few times. The V and J genes are TRBV24-1 and TRBJ2-1; 9 nucleotides agree with TRBD2. CDR3 length: 12 residues. The V gene's germline CDR1 is KGHDR and CDR2 SFDVKD. J gave up 5 bases and V 10 bases, and 2 bases lay outside the gene matches. The CDR3 is CATRTSDNEQFF. CDR3 nucleotide sequence: TGTGCCACTCGGACTAGCGACAATGAGCAGTTCTTC.

V and J are TRBV12-3 or TRBV12-4 and TRBJ1-2, with D perhaps matching TRBD1 (5 bases). The CDR3 is made up of 19 amino acids. Trimming stripped 3 bases from V and 3 bases from J, with 26 bases between. In DNA, the CDR3 is TGTGCCAGCAGTTTGGGGCTCGGGGTACCGGGATATCTGGACTATGGCTACACCTTC. Its translation is CASSLGLGVPGYLDYGYTF.

V and J are TRBV11-2 and TRBJ2-3, with 9 bases that match TRBD1. J gave up 2 bases and V 5 bases, and 20 bases lay outside the gene matches. This CDR3 has 20 residues. Per the germline V gene, CDR1 is SGHAT and CDR2 is FQNNGV. CDR3 region: CASSLSPGTGFGTYTDTQYF. The CDR3, as DNA: TGTGCCAGCAGCCTAAGTCCCGGGACAGGGTTCGGGACATACACAGATACGCAGTATTTT.

This clonotype has only one observation. V usage is TRBV29-1 and J usage is TRBJ1-1, with D uncertain. V was pared by 1 base and J by 6 bases, with 6 bases between. This CDR3 has 11 residues. The germline V gene has CDR1 SQVTM and CDR2 ANQGSEA. CDR3 amino acids: CSVEGGPEAFF. CDR3 in DNA: TGCAGCGTTGAAGGGGGTCCTGAAGCTTTCTTT.

The V and J genes are TRBV19 and TRBJ2-1; D gene unclear. Germline loops: CDR1 LNHDA, CDR2 SQIVND (reference sequence). Trimming removed 3 bases from V and 2 bases from J, with 5 bases in between. This CDR3 region has 13 residues. CDR3 protein: CASSISAYNEQFF. The CDR3 DNA sequence: TGTGCCAGTAGTATCTCGGCCTACAATGAGCAGTTCTTC.

A single count supports this clonotype. The rearrangement links TRBV4-1 to TRBJ1-2; the D is unclear. V dropped 0 bases and J dropped 4 bases, with 9 bases sitting between them. There are 14 residues in the CDR3. The germline gives CDR1 MGHRA, CDR2 YSYEKL. CDR3 loop: CASSQEWESYGYTF. Here the CDR3 DNA reads TGCGCCAGCAGCCAAGAGTGGGAAAGCTATGGCTACACCTTC.

This rearrangement joins TRBV7-9 to TRBJ2-5, with D uncertain. Deletions cut 1 base from V and 5 bases from J, with 11 bases between. CDR1 is SEHNR, CDR2 FQNEAQ, per germline (reference sequence). CDR3 length equals 14 residues. The CDR3 loop reads CASSLVEVGETQYF. The CDR3 DNA sequence: TGTGCCAGCAGCTTAGTTGAGGTGGGGGAGACCCAGTACTTC.

V usage is TRBV7-9 and J usage is TRBJ1-6; a weak D match, TRBD1 (5 bases). Germline CDR1 SEHNR, CDR2 FQNEAQ (reference sequence). This CDR3 is 14 amino acids long. Trimming pared 5 bases from V and 5 bases from J, leaving 10 bases between. CDR3 nucleotide sequence: TGTGCCAGCAGCGACGGACATAATAATTCACCCCTCCACTTT. This encodes CASSDGHNNSPLHF.

The chain employs TRBV27 and TRBJ2-3; D is uncertain. CDR3 length: 14 residues. Per the germline V gene, CDR1 is MNHEY and CDR2 is SMNVEV (reference sequence). V lost 10 bases, J lost 2 bases, and 16 bases lay in between. CDR3 in amino acids: CATSNPSYTDTQYF. CDR3 coding DNA: TGTGCCACAAGTAACCCGAGCTACACAGATACGCAGTATTTT.

J is TRBJ1-4 and V is TRBV15; D might be TRBD1 (6 bases). Per the germline V gene, CDR1 is LNHNV and CDR2 is YYDKDF (reference sequence). Trimming removed 7 bases from V and 5 bases from J, with 11 bases in between. The CDR3 covers 13 residues. CDR3 DNA: TGTGCCACCAACGGACAGCTCAATGAAAAACTGTTTTTT. Translation gives CATNGQLNEKLFF.

The rearrangement uses TRBV14 and TRBJ2-1; 7 bases fit TRBD2. V lost 0 bases and J lost 4; bases outside the gene matches: 6. This CDR3 is 16 amino acids long. Looked up from germline, CDR1 is SGHDN and CDR2 is FVKESK. The CDR3 sequence: CASSQDGDYRYNEQFF. The CDR3 bases are TGTGCCAGCAGCCAAGATGGGGACTACCGATACAATGAGCAGTTCTTC.

The rearrangement uses TRBV6-1 and TRBJ2-1; 15 bases map to TRBD2. The CDR3 spans 22 residues. With V trimmed by 2 bases and J by 5 bases, 19 bases remained unmatched. Germline CDR1 MNHNS, CDR2 SASEGT. CDR3: CASSEILVGLAGGRVGDNEQFF. The CDR3 DNA follows: TGTGCCAGCAGTGAAATTTTGGTGGGACTAGCGGGAGGCCGGGTCGGCGACAATGAGCAGTTCTTC.